Each of the 26 T cell receptor beta chains below was sequenced from the same sample in a study of graft-versus-host responses after intestinal transplantation. Intraepithelial and lamina propria lymphocytes were freed from processed graft tissue. Sequenced by immunoSEQ multiplex PCR; TCRdb stores in-frame clones only, minus some. The data contain some 15,000 clones, 65% to 90% of them seen just once; the ten biggest clones take up approximately 3.6%. The sequences come from ileum tissue, collected about 80 weeks after intestinal transplantation. These receptor sequences come from a human patient who received an intestinal transplant, so some T cells may come from the graft donor.

The chain links TRBV4-2 to TRBJ2-7, with D maybe TRBD2 (5 bases). CDR3 length: 16 residues. V lost 0 bases and J 7 bases, leaving 19 bases between the germline ends. Germline assignment: CDR1 LGHNA and CDR2 YNFKEQ. The CDR3 spells CASSQDVGELAREQYF. The CDR3 region has the DNA TGTGCCAGCAGCCAAGATGTCGGGGAATTGGCTCGGGAGCAGTACTTC.

This clone was observed a few times. The chain employs TRBV7-9 and TRBJ1-2, with a tentative D call TRBD1 (5 bases). The CDR3 totals 16 residues. Germline-derived CDR1 and CDR2 are SEHNR and FQNEAQ (reference sequence). V was shortened by 4 bases and J by 2 bases, with 17 bases between the two germline ends. The CDR3 bases are TGTGCCAGCAGCTCCACCCAAGGCGGGGGAAACTATGGCTACACCTTC. Its translation is CASSSTQGGGNYGYTF.

The chain combines TRBV7-8 with TRBJ2-1, with 10 bases aligning to TRBD2. The CDR3 length is 14 residues. Germline V CDR1 and CDR2: SGHVS, FQNEAQ. The V and J ends lost 1 base and 8 bases, in that order; junction bases with no gene match: 2. Written as DNA, the CDR3 is TGTGCCAGCAGCTTAGACCTAGCGGGGGATGAGCAGTTCTTC. It yields the protein CASSLDLAGDEQFF. The full variable domain, in which reference TRBV7-8 and TRBJ2-1 provide the parts outside the CDR3, is GAGVSQSPRYKVAKRGQDVALRCDPISGHVSLFWYQQALGQGPEFLTYFQNEAQLDKSGLPSDRFFAERPEGSVSTLKIQRTQQEDSAVYLCASSLDLAGDEQFFGPGTRLTVL.

This clone was counted a single time. This chain joins TRBV7-9 and TRBJ2-5; D possibly matches TRBD1 or TRBD2 (5 bases each). V was shortened by 5 bases and J by 7 bases, with 26 bases between the two germline ends. Germline CDR1 and CDR2: SEHNR and FQNEAQ (reference sequence). The CDR3 covers 17 residues. CDR3 bases: TGTGCCAGCAGCCCACAATTGGGACGGAGCGAAGGGTGGACCCAGTACTTC. It yields the protein CASSPQLGRSEGWTQYF.

CDR3 bases: TGTGCCAGCAACCACGGGGCATCCCAAGAGACCCAGTACTTC. Translated: CASNHGASQETQYF. The gene calls are TRBV6-6 and TRBJ2-5; D could derive from TRBD1 or TRBD2 (5 bases each). The germline V gene has CDR1 MNHNY and CDR2 SVGAGI (reference sequence). The V end was cut by 7 bases, the J end by 1 base, with 13 bases between. The CDR3 is made up of 14 amino acids.

The CDR3 DNA sequence: TGTGCCAGCAGCCCCCGGGCGGCGGGGATAGAGACCCAGTACTTC. This gives the protein CASSPRAAGIETQYF. The chain links TRBV7-9 to TRBJ2-5, with D maybe TRBD2 (6 bases). CDR1 SEHNR and CDR2 FQNEAQ come from the germline V gene (reference sequence). V dropped 5 bases and J dropped 4 bases, with 17 bases sitting between them. CDR3 length equals 15 residues. The full variable domain, completed using reference TRBV7-9 and TRBJ2-5, is DTGVSQNPRHKITKRGQNVTFRCDPISEHNRLYWYRQTLGQGPEFLTYFQNEAQLEKSRLLSDRFSAERPKGSFSTLEIQRTEQGDSAMYLCASSPRAAGIETQYFGPGTRLLVL.

The rearrangement joins TRBV10-3 to TRBJ1-4; possible D gene TRBD1, 6 bases. Germline CDR1 and CDR2: ENHRY and SYGVKD. CDR3 size: 13 residues. V was pared by 6 bases and J by 13 bases, with 18 bases between. CDR3 sequence: CAIREEGGRRLFF. The CDR3 DNA sequence: TGTGCCATCAGGGAGGAGGGGGGAAGAAGACTGTTTTTT.

The chain carries TRBV7-8 and TRBJ1-2; D is uncertain. The CDR3 is 13 amino acids. Germline V gene data show CDR1 as SGHVS and CDR2 as FQNEAQ. With 3 bases removed from V and 4 bases from J, the gap between germline ends came to 9 bases. The CDR3 DNA follows: TGTGCCAGCAGCTTCGGCTCCGGCTATGGCTACACCTTC. It yields the protein CASSFGSGYGYTF. The full variable domain, its missing parts supplied by reference TRBV7-8 and TRBJ1-2, is GAGVSQSPRYKVAKRGQDVALRCDPISGHVSLFWYQQALGQGPEFLTYFQNEAQLDKSGLPSDRFFAERPEGSVSTLKIQRTQQEDSAVYLCASSFGSGYGYTFGSGTRLTVV.

This clone has a single count. CDR3 protein: CASSRPGSSYEQYF. DNA for the CDR3: TGTGCCAGCAGCCGCCCCGGGAGCTCCTACGAGCAGTACTTC. V and J are TRBV5-6 and TRBJ2-7; the D gene is possibly TRBD2 (6 bases). The CDR3 is 14 residues long. Germline V gene lookup returns CDR1 SGHDT and CDR2 YYEEEE. Deletions cut 4 bases from V and 0 bases from J, with 11 bases between.

This clone was seen a single time. The V and J genes are TRBV29-1 and TRBJ2-1, with 12 nucleotides matching TRBD1. Germline V gene sequence: CDR1 SQVTM, CDR2 ANQGSEA. The CDR3 loop spans 13 amino acids. Losses at the gene ends were 8 bases for V and 9 bases for J; bases not matched to a gene: 8. The CDR3: CSTGTGGRGEQFF. The DNA for the CDR3 is TGCAGCACGGGGACAGGGGGCCGGGGTGAGCAGTTCTTC.

This chain links TRBV5-1 with TRBJ2-2; 8 nucleotides line up with TRBD2. This CDR3 region has 17 residues. CDR1 and CDR2 (germline): SGHRS, YFSETQ. V dropped 1 base and J dropped 12; count of bases not matched to a gene: 17. The DNA for the CDR3 is TGCGCCAGCAGCTTGCGACCCCGATTAGCGGGGTTTCGCCAGCTGTTTTTT. Translating it yields CASSLRPRLAGFRQLFF.

This clone was picked up one time. The V call is TRBV4-1, the J call TRBJ2-1; possible D gene TRBD1, 5 bases. The germline V gene encodes CDR1 MGHRA and CDR2 YSYEKL. This CDR3 region has 16 residues. V lost 1 base, J lost 12 bases, and 22 bases lay in between. The chain's CDR3 is CASSQGLDNLPLAQFF. The CDR3 bases are TGCGCCAGCAGCCAAGGGCTGGACAATCTACCCCTCGCGCAGTTCTTC.

A note on this clone: Within the sample, other DNA sequences also encode this same CDR3. CDR3: CASSIGSGISNQPQHF. The DNA of the CDR3 is TGTGCCAGTAGTATAGGTTCAGGGATCAGCAATCAGCCCCAGCATTTT. The V call is TRBV19, the J call TRBJ1-5; possible D gene TRBD1, 5 bases. Trimming pared 1 base from V and 1 base from J, leaving 11 bases between. Germline CDR1 LNHDA, CDR2 SQIVND (reference sequence). CDR3 length: 16 amino acids.

The CDR3 bases are TGTGCCAGCAGCCCCCAGTGCTCCTACTCCTACAATGAGCAGTTCTTC. Its protein is CASSPQCSYSYNEQFF. The genes are TRBV21-1 and TRBJ2-1. TRBV21-1 represents a pseudogene. The CDR3 spans 16 residues.

The chain has TRBV27 and TRBJ2-3, with D possibly TRBD2 on 5 matching bases. V was trimmed by 5 bases and J by 2 bases, leaving 14 bases between them. The CDR3 is 15 amino acids. Germline CDR1 MNHEY, CDR2 SMNVEV (reference sequence). CDR3 sequence: CASSTLAIYTDTQYF. CDR3 nucleotides: TGTGCCAGCAGTACGCTAGCTATCTACACAGATACGCAGTATTTT.

The chain recombines TRBV19 with TRBJ1-2; D gene ambiguous. CDR3 length: 14 residues. Deletions cut 0 bases from V and 5 bases from J, with 10 bases between. The germline CDR1 and CDR2 sequences are LNHDA and SQIVND (reference sequence). The CDR3 DNA follows: TGTGCCAGTAGTATAGATCGGGCTTCATATGGCTACACCTTC. Translating gives CASSIDRASYGYTF.

This clone appeared a single time. The chain couples TRBV6-1 to TRBJ2-2, with D possibly matching TRBD2 (5 bases). Germline V gene data show CDR1 as MNHNS and CDR2 as SASEGT. V lost 8 bases to trimming and J lost 7 bases, with 20 bases between them. The CDR3 totals 15 residues. The CDR3 sequence is CASVAPGFSRGELFF. As DNA, the CDR3 is TGTGCCAGCGTCGCTCCGGGATTCTCGCGCGGGGAGCTGTTTTTT.

This chain connects TRBV7-8 to TRBJ1-2, with D tentatively TRBD1 (6 bases). The V and J ends lost 4 bases and 0 bases respectively, with 15 bases between them. Germline V gene data show CDR1 as SGHVS and CDR2 as FQNEAQ. The length of the CDR3 is 16 residues. In DNA, the CDR3 is TGTGCCAGCAGCTCCGCTGCGACAGGCTCTAACTATGGCTACACCTTC. As protein: CASSSAATGSNYGYTF.

This chain links TRBV7-3 with TRBJ1-5; D gene unclear. V dropped 1 base and J dropped 1 base, with 5 bases sitting between them. The germline CDR1 and CDR2 sequences are SGHTA and FQGTGA. The CDR3 totals 14 residues. The CDR3 DNA is TGTGCCAGCAGCTTAATGAGCAGCAATCAGCCCCAGCATTTT. This translates into CASSLMSSNQPQHF.

The chain recombines TRBV7-2 with TRBJ1-3, with D unclear. CDR3 length equals 14 residues. V gave up 1 base and J gave up 1 base, with 5 bases separating them. Germline CDR1 is SGHTA and CDR2 is FQGNSA. CDR3 sequence (DNA): TGTGCCAGCAGCTTAGGGGGATCTGGAAACACCATATATTTT. This codes for CASSLGGSGNTIYF. The variable domain in full, with the rest retrieved from reference TRBV7-2 and TRBJ1-3, is GAGVSQSPSNKVTEKGKDVELRCDPISGHTALYWYRQSLGQGLEFLIYFQGNSAPDKSGLPSDRFSAERTGGSVSTLTIQRTQQEDSAVYLCASSLGGSGNTIYFGEGSWLTVV.

This chain joins TRBV5-6 and TRBJ2-7; 12 nucleotides agree with TRBD2. The CDR3 spans 15 residues. From germline, CDR1 is SGHDT and CDR2 YYEEEE. V shed 4 bases, J shed 1 base, and the junction held 3 bases outside the gene matches. CDR3: CASSRGLAGSYEQYF. CDR3 DNA sequence: TGTGCCAGCAGCCGTGGACTAGCGGGGTCCTACGAGCAGTACTTC.

This clone was detected a few times. The chain couples TRBV19 to TRBJ1-4, with D possibly matching TRBD1 (5 bases). The CDR3 is made up of 15 amino acids. CDR1 and CDR2 (germline): LNHDA, SQIVND (reference sequence). Trimming took off 10 bases at V and 2 bases at J, with 17 bases between the two ends. Written as DNA, the CDR3 is TGTGCCACCTCAATCGGGGGGTATACTAATGAAAAACTGTTTTTT. Translated: CATSIGGYTNEKLFF.

This chain connects TRBV4-1 to TRBJ2-3; 12 bases align to TRBD2. The ends lost 4 bases at V and 1 base at J; junction bases unmatched: 6. Germline V gene data show CDR1 as MGHRA and CDR2 as YSYEKL. This CDR3 comprises 17 residues. CDR3 bases: TGCGCCAGCAGCCCCACCCGGACTAGCGGGGGCACAGATACGCAGTATTTT. This sequence encodes CASSPTRTSGGTDTQYF.

V usage is TRBV7-6 and J usage is TRBJ1-5; D is uncertain. The CDR3 totals 14 residues. Trimming took 1 base from V and 1 from J, leaving 5 bases between them. The germline V gene has CDR1 SGHVS and CDR2 FNYEAQ. The CDR3 nucleotides are TGTGCCAGCAGCTTAGGCTGGAGCAATCAGCCCCAGCATTTT. Its translation is CASSLGWSNQPQHF.

The genes are TRBV15 and TRBJ1-1, with D tentatively TRBD1 (5 bases). The V end lost 8 bases, the J end lost 0 bases, and 10 bases lay between the germline ends. Per the germline V gene, CDR1 is LNHNV and CDR2 is YYDKDF (reference sequence). CDR3 length: 13 amino acids. This CDR3 reads CATAGTLNTEAFF. CDR3 DNA: TGTGCCACCGCCGGGACGCTGAACACTGAAGCTTTCTTT.

The CDR3 spells CASSYGGGLDYGYTF. The DNA for the CDR3 is TGTGCCAGCAGTTATGGAGGGGGGCTGGACTATGGCTACACCTTC. This chain uses TRBV6-5 with TRBJ1-2; D perhaps matches TRBD1 (6 bases). V lost 3 bases, J lost 3 bases, and 14 bases lay in between. Germline CDR1 reads MNHEY; CDR2 reads SVGAGI. The CDR3 totals 15 residues.